Listed below are T cell receptor beta chains from one sample, sequenced in a study of blood T cells in healthy people across ages. A single record per CDR3 protein comes from TCRdb applying MiXCR to the 5' RACE reads. The sample holds around 1,800,000 distinct CDR3 sequences, about 39% seen once. Specimen: blood. Source of these receptors: a human donor in good health. Both conserved end residues are part of each CDR3. The D gene is left open where the match is weak. A clone size is listed for some rows: how often the clone was seen (once, few, many), or a class if it is expanded.

d_call	v_call	j_call	clone_size	cdr3_nt	cdr3_aa
-	TRBV3-1	TRBJ2-5	-	TGTGCCAGCAGCCAAGAAAGTCGACCTGAGACCCAGTACTTC	CASSQESRPETQYF
-	TRBV24-1	TRBJ2-5	few	TGTGCCACCAGTGATCCAAAAGGCGCAGAGACCCAGTACTTC	CATSDPKGAETQYF
-	TRBV5-1	TRBJ2-5	once	TGCGCCAGCAGCTACCAGGGTCCGGGAGAGACCCAGTACTTC	CASSYQGPGETQYF
TRBD2	TRBV2	TRBJ2-1	-	TGTGCCAGCAGCCCGCCGAGCGGGGCCAACAATGAGCGGTTCTTC	CASSPPSGANNERFF
TRBD2	TRBV3-1	TRBJ2-1	-	TGTGCCAGCAGCCTTCTTAGCGGGGGAGGATTGTCCTACAATGAGCAGTTCTTC	CASSLLSGGGLSYNEQFF
-	TRBV6-2/TRBV6-3	TRBJ1-1	-	TGTGCCAGCAGTTTCCAGTCCCCCGGGCAAGCTTTCTTT	CASSFQSPGQAFF
-	TRBV6-6	TRBJ1-2	-	TGTGCCAGCAGTTACTTGACAGCTAACTATGGCTACACCTTC	CASSYLTANYGYTF
TRBD1	TRBV20-1	TRBJ1-2	few	TGCAGTGCTAGAGATTTTGGGGCTACCGGGACAGTTAACTATGGCTACACCTTC	CSARDFGATGTVNYGYTF
-	TRBV20-1	TRBJ2-1	many	TGCAGTGCTAAGGACCCAACCCGATACAATGAGCAGTTCTTC	CSAKDPTRYNEQFF
-	TRBV20-1	TRBJ1-1	few	TGCAGTGCTAGTGACGGCACTGAAGCTTTCTTT	CSASDGTEAFF
TRBD1	TRBV2	TRBJ2-2	-	TGTGCCAGCAGTGATAGACAGGGTTGGACCGGGGAGCTGTTTTTT	CASSDRQGWTGELFF
-	TRBV5-1	TRBJ1-6	-	TGCGCCAGCAGCTTGCCAGTGAGGGATTCACCCCTCCACTTT	CASSLPVRDSPLHF
-	TRBV9	TRBJ2-7	-	TGTGCCAGCAGCGTATCATATGGGCCCTGCGAGCAGTACTTC	CASSVSYGPCEQYF
TRBD1	TRBV7-2	TRBJ1-2	-	TGTGCCAGCAGCTCTGGACAGGGGATTGGCTACACCTTC	CASSSGQGIGYTF
-	TRBV7-2	TRBJ1-2	-	TGTGCCAGCAGCTCTGGACGGATAGATTATGGCTACACCTTC	CASSSGRIDYGYTF
TRBD1	TRBV20-1	TRBJ2-3	-	TGCAGTGCTAGTTTGCTGGGACAGTCGTCAGATACGCAGTATTTT	CSASLLGQSSDTQYF
-	TRBV5-1	TRBJ1-4	-	TGCGCCAGCAGCTTGGAAGAAAGGACTAATGAAAAACTGTTTTTT	CASSLEERTNEKLFF
-	TRBV7-3	TRBJ2-1	-	TGTGCCAGCGGCGACTCTGCCAACAATGAGCAGTTCTTC	CASGDSANNEQFF
-	TRBV6-2/TRBV6-3	TRBJ1-1	-	TGTGCCAGCAGTTACTCACAGGTTACGAACACTGAAGCTTTCTTT	CASSYSQVTNTEAFF
-	TRBV3-1	TRBJ1-2	-	TGTGCCAGCAGCGGACTTGGGCAGGGATCTTTCTATGGCTACACCTTC	CASSGLGQGSFYGYTF
-	TRBV27	TRBJ1-4	few	TGTGCCAGCAGTTTCGGTTCTCCTGAAAAACTGTTTTTT	CASSFGSPEKLFF
-	TRBV12-3/TRBV12-4	TRBJ2-3	few	TGTGCCAGCAGTTTAGCTTCCCGGATCCTTGGTGGAGATACGCAGTATTTT	CASSLASRILGGDTQYF
TRBD1	TRBV4-3	TRBJ1-2	few	TGCGCCAGCAGCCAAAGAACCCGGGACAGTCCCTATGGCTACACCTTC	CASSQRTRDSPYGYTF
-	TRBV3-1	TRBJ1-2	-	TGTGCCAGCAGCCAAGTTCCCGCTGGGTCCGATGGCTACACCTTC	CASSQVPAGSDGYTF
-	TRBV19	TRBJ1-2	-	TGTGCCACAAGGGCCGGGCTCCCCCGGGAGGGCTACACCTTC	CATRAGLPREGYTF
-	TRBV12-3/TRBV12-4	TRBJ2-5	few	TGTGCCAGCAGACCCTCCCCGGGACGGAGTGGTCAAGAGACCCAGTACTTC	CASRPSPGRSGQETQYF
TRBD1	TRBV20-1	TRBJ2-7	-	TGCAGTGCTTCTCGACAGGGGGGTTACGAGCAGTACTTC	CSASRQGGYEQYF
-	TRBV5-1	TRBJ1-5	-	TGCGCCAGCAGCCAGGACGCGGGCTCTCAGCCCCAGCATTTT	CASSQDAGSQPQHF
-	TRBV12-3/TRBV12-4	TRBJ1-1	-	TGTGCCAGCAGTTTATCCACAGGCTCTGAAGCTTTCTTT	CASSLSTGSEAFF
TRBD1	TRBV25-1	TRBJ2-4	few	TGTGCCAGCACTGACTTACAGGGGACCCAAAACATTCAGTACTTC	CASTDLQGTQNIQYF
TRBD1	TRBV11-2	TRBJ2-1	few	TGTGCCACGACAGGGGGCTCTGAGCAGTTCTTC	CATTGGSEQFF
-	TRBV7-9	TRBJ2-3	-	TGTGCCAGCAGCCGTTTCGGGTTAGGAGATACGCAGTATTTT	CASSRFGLGDTQYF
-	TRBV19	TRBJ1-6	-	TGTGCCAGTAGTATAGATCTGCCCCCAGACGGGTCACCCCTCCACTTT	CASSIDLPPDGSPLHF
-	TRBV7-8	TRBJ2-1	few	TGTGCCAGCAGCTTAGTAGGGCTAGCGAGGAGTGAGCAGTTCTTC	CASSLVGLARSEQFF
-	TRBV6-5	TRBJ1-1	-	TGTGCCAGCAGTTACGGGGCCGCGTTTGAAGCTTTCTTT	CASSYGAAFEAFF
TRBD1	TRBV18	TRBJ2-7	-	TGTGCCAGCTCATCCCTAACAACCGGGACAGGGAACTACGAGCAGTACTTC	CASSSLTTGTGNYEQYF
TRBD1	TRBV11-3	TRBJ1-3	-	TGTGCCAGCAGCTTCGACAGGGATGGAAACACCATATATTTT	CASSFDRDGNTIYF
-	TRBV5-1	TRBJ2-5	-	TGCGCCAGCAGCTTGCTCCCAGGGGAAGAGACCCAGTACTTC	CASSLLPGEETQYF
TRBD1	TRBV7-9	TRBJ1-2	-	TGTGCCAGCAGGCCACACTGGGGACAGGAGAAACTCAACTATGGCTACACCTTC	CASRPHWGQEKLNYGYTF
-	TRBV6-5	TRBJ1-2	-	TGTGCCAGCAGCAACACCCCAGGGGTCGGTGGCTATGGCTACACCTTC	CASSNTPGVGGYGYTF
-	TRBV5-1	TRBJ1-2	-	TGCGCCAGCAGCTTGAGTCAAGTGCGGGGGAACTATGGCTACACCTTC	CASSLSQVRGNYGYTF
TRBD1	TRBV12-3/TRBV12-4	TRBJ1-1	-	TGTGCCAGCAGTTTGGGGACAGGGGTGAACACTGAAACTTTCTTT	CASSLGTGVNTETFF
-	TRBV27	TRBJ1-4	few	TGTGCCAGCAGTCACCTTAATGAAAAACTGTTTTTT	CASSHLNEKLFF
-	TRBV28	TRBJ1-2	few	TGTGCCAGCAGTTTTTACGGCATCTATGGCTACACCTTC	CASSFYGIYGYTF
-	TRBV11-2	TRBJ2-1	-	TGTGCCAGCAGCTTAGTCTTTCGTGGGGGTGAGCAGTTCTTC	CASSLVFRGGEQFF
TRBD2	TRBV7-6	TRBJ2-1	-	TGTGCCAGCAGCTTAGAAGCTAGCGGGGGATGCTACAATGAGCAGTTCTTC	CASSLEASGGCYNEQFF
-	TRBV7-2	TRBJ2-1	-	TGTGCCAGCAGCCGGACGTCCGAGGGGGGGCCCTACAATGAGCAGTTCTTC	CASSRTSEGGPYNEQFF
-	TRBV20-1	TRBJ2-7	few	TGCAGTGCTAGAGATCTGCAGGGGCCGCCCGACGAGCAGTACTTC	CSARDLQGPPDEQYF
TRBD2	TRBV15	TRBJ2-7	few	TGTGCCACCAGCAGAGAGGCGGGGGGGCACGAGCAGTACTTC	CATSREAGGHEQYF
-	TRBV6-6	TRBJ1-1	-	TGTGCCAGCAGTGTAGTATCAAACACTGAAGCTTTCTTT	CASSVVSNTEAFF
-	TRBV27	TRBJ2-3	-	TGTGCCAGCAGCCTCGGAAGGCTGGGCACAGATACGCAGTATTTT	CASSLGRLGTDTQYF
TRBD1	TRBV29-1	TRBJ1-5	-	TGCAGCGTTAAAGAGGGGGCTCCCGGCCCCCAGCATTTT	CSVKEGAPGPQHF
TRBD2	TRBV20-1	TRBJ2-3	once	TGCAGTGCTAGTAGACAGCGGGGGGCCACAGATACGCAGTATTTT	CSASRQRGATDTQYF
TRBD1	TRBV24-1	TRBJ2-5	-	TGTGCCACCAGTGAGACCGGACAGGGGCTTAGACAGACCCAGTACTTC	CATSETGQGLRQTQYF
-	TRBV6-2/TRBV6-3	TRBJ2-1	-	TGTGCCAGCAGTCCGATAACCAGCGGTATAAACAATGAGCAGTTCTTC	CASSPITSGINNEQFF
-	TRBV21-1	TRBJ2-7	-	TGTGCCAGCAGCAAAAGGACAGGGTCCTACGAGCAGTACTTC	CASSKRTGSYEQYF
-	TRBV6-5	TRBJ2-7	-	TGTGCCGGCAGCCAATTTTCCGGGTCCTACGAGCAGTACTTC	CAGSQFSGSYEQYF
-	TRBV28	TRBJ2-3	-	TGTGCCAGCAGTTTATATCAGGGGACCGTAGATACGCAGTATTTT	CASSLYQGTVDTQYF